The rows below give T cell receptor beta chains drawn from one sample of a study of cytomegalovirus exposure and HLA in healthy donors. Clones were sequenced by immunoSEQ multiplex PCR, and TCRdb holds only the in-frame ones, with some missing. In the table there are about 78,000 clones, 60% to 75% of which are singletons. The sequenced material came from PBMCs. Every receptor here comes from a woman between 35 and 50 years old in good health and CMV-seropositive. Both conserved end residues are part of each CDR3. The D gene is left open where the match is weak. Expanded clones get a size class; other rows say once, few or many, or leave the size out.

D: -; size: -; V: TRBV19; J: TRBJ2-1; DNA: TGTGCCAGTAGTATTCGGCGGGATGAGCAGTTCTTC; CDR3: CASSIRRDEQFF
D: TRBD2; size: -; V: TRBV9; J: TRBJ2-1; DNA: TGTGCCAGCAGCGTATCCCCCGGGACTAGCGGGACCAATGAGCAGTTCTTC; CDR3: CASSVSPGTSGTNEQFF
D: -; size: once; V: TRBV7-6; J: TRBJ2-3; DNA: TGTGCCAGCAGCTTAGGAGGTAACACACACACAGATACGCAGTATTTT; CDR3: CASSLGGNTHTDTQYF
D: TRBD2; size: -; V: TRBV10-1; J: TRBJ2-1; DNA: TGCGCCAGCAGTGAGCTGGCTAGCGGGAGCAATGAGCAGTTCTTC; CDR3: CASSELASGSNEQFF
D: -; size: -; V: TRBV9; J: TRBJ2-7; DNA: TGTGCCAGCAGCGTAGATGTCGGGGGACCCTACGAGCAGTACTTC; CDR3: CASSVDVGGPYEQYF
D: TRBD1; size: -; V: TRBV2; J: TRBJ1-6; DNA: TGTGCCAGCATCACTTCGACAGGGGGCTATAATTCACCCCTCCACTTT; CDR3: CASITSTGGYNSPLHF
D: TRBD1; size: few; V: TRBV5-1; J: TRBJ2-7; DNA: TGCGCCAGCAGCTTAACAGGGGGGACGACCTACGAGCAGTACTTC; CDR3: CASSLTGGTTYEQYF
D: TRBD1; size: -; V: TRBV25-1; J: TRBJ2-2; DNA: TGTGCCAGCAGTCTTTCCGGGACAGCGAACACCGGGGAGCTGTTTTTT; CDR3: CASSLSGTANTGELFF
D: TRBD1; size: -; V: TRBV19; J: TRBJ1-5; DNA: TGTGCCAGTAGTCCCCGGACAGGCATTATCCAGCCCCAGCATTTT; CDR3: CASSPRTGIIQPQHF
D: TRBD1; size: -; V: TRBV15; J: TRBJ1-1; DNA: TGTGCCACCAGCAGAGTCCCGGGACAGGGGGTGGGCACTGAAGCTTTCTTT; CDR3: CATSRVPGQGVGTEAFF
D: TRBD2; size: -; V: TRBV5-8; J: TRBJ2-3; DNA: TGTGCCAGCAGCTTGGAAGCGGGGGGCCCTCTGAGCACAGATACGCAGTATTTT; CDR3: CASSLEAGGPLSTDTQYF
D: -; size: -; V: TRBV4-1; J: TRBJ2-5; DNA: TGCGCCAGCAGCTTAGATGGGACTCACAAAGAGACCCAGTACTTC; CDR3: CASSLDGTHKETQYF
D: -; size: -; V: TRBV12-2; J: TRBJ2-7; DNA: TGTGCAAGTCCCCTGGACAGGGGCGCAGGGAGTCCGTACTTC; CDR3: CASPLDRGAGSPYF
D: TRBD1; size: -; V: TRBV5-1; J: TRBJ1-1; DNA: TGCGCCAGCAGCTTGACAGGGGATAACACTGAAGCTTTCTTT; CDR3: CASSLTGDNTEAFF
D: TRBD2; size: -; V: TRBV9; J: TRBJ2-7; DNA: TGTGCCAGCAGCGTCGGACTAGCGGGAGGTGGGGAGCAGTACTTC; CDR3: CASSVGLAGGGEQYF
D: -; size: -; V: TRBV4-2; J: TRBJ2-3; DNA: TGTGCCAGCAGCCAAGACAGGGTCGACACAGATACGCAGTATTTT; CDR3: CASSQDRVDTDTQYF
D: -; size: few; V: TRBV6-5; J: TRBJ1-3; DNA: TGTGCCAGCAGTGCCCGAGGGATGGGAAACACCATATATTTT; CDR3: CASSARGMGNTIYF
D: -; size: -; V: TRBV30; J: TRBJ1-6; DNA: TGTGCCTGGAGTAGGAGGGAGAGATCACCCCTCCACTTT; CDR3: CAWSRRERSPLHF
D: -; size: -; V: TRBV6-5; J: TRBJ2-7; DNA: TGTGCCAGCAGGAAAAACCAGGGTCTCTACGAGCAGTACTTC; CDR3: CASRKNQGLYEQYF
D: -; size: -; V: TRBV4-1; J: TRBJ1-5; DNA: TGCGCCAGCAGCCAAACTCCCGACATTACTAGCAATCAGCCCCAGCATTTT; CDR3: CASSQTPDITSNQPQHF
D: -; size: few; V: TRBV7-2; J: TRBJ2-7; DNA: TGTGCCAGCAGCTTAGGGTCGGGTTCCTACTCCTACGAGCAGTACTTC; CDR3: CASSLGSGSYSYEQYF
D: -; size: -; V: TRBV14; J: TRBJ1-2; DNA: TGTGCCAGCAGCCAAGGCAGGGGAACTGATGGCTACACCTTC; CDR3: CASSQGRGTDGYTF
D: TRBD1; size: few; V: TRBV5-6; J: TRBJ1-4; DNA: TGTGCCAGCAGCGCGGACAGGGGGGGTGAAAAACTGTTTTTT; CDR3: CASSADRGGEKLFF
D: -; size: few; V: TRBV5-7; J: TRBJ1-5; DNA: TGTGCCAGCAGCTTGGGGAGGGGCGGGGGAGCGGGCAATCAGCCCCAGCATTTT; CDR3: CASSLGRGGGAGNQPQHF
D: -; size: -; V: TRBV2; J: TRBJ2-3; DNA: TGTGCCAGCAGTGATCGTAGCATCGCGCAGTATTTT; CDR3: CASSDRSIAQYF
D: -; size: -; V: TRBV15; J: TRBJ2-3; DNA: TGTGCCACCAGCAGAGAATCCGGTAGTGCGCAGTATTTT; CDR3: CATSRESGSAQYF
D: TRBD1; size: few; V: TRBV6-1; J: TRBJ2-2; DNA: TGTGCCAGCAGTGAAATTCAGGGGACAGGGGGGACCGGGGAGCTGTTTTTT; CDR3: CASSEIQGTGGTGELFF
D: TRBD1; size: -; V: TRBV10-1; J: TRBJ1-2; DNA: TGCGCCAGCAGTGACAAATACCTGGGACAGGTTAGTGCTAACTATGGCTACACCTTC; CDR3: CASSDKYLGQVSANYGYTF
D: -; size: few; V: TRBV18; J: TRBJ1-1; DNA: TGTGCCAGGAGTGTGGGGGGGAACACTGAAGCTTTCTTT; CDR3: CARSVGGNTEAFF
D: -; size: -; V: TRBV28; J: TRBJ1-2; DNA: TGTGCCAGCCTGATGGGGGGGGCGGACTATGGCTACACCTTC; CDR3: CASLMGGADYGYTF
D: -; size: -; V: TRBV30; J: TRBJ2-3; DNA: TGTGCCTGGAGGCGGTCTAGCACAGATACGCAGTATTTT; CDR3: CAWRRSSTDTQYF
D: -; size: -; V: TRBV6-5; J: TRBJ1-4; DNA: TGTGCCAGCACCCGCGGTCGGGCAACTAATGAAAAACTGTTTTTT; CDR3: CASTRGRATNEKLFF
D: TRBD1; size: -; V: TRBV28; J: TRBJ2-7; DNA: TGTGCCAGCTACCCGGGACAGGGGACGTACGAACAGTACTTC; CDR3: CASYPGQGTYEQYF
D: TRBD1; size: -; V: TRBV27; J: TRBJ1-1; DNA: TGTGCCAGCAGTCCACCTAACAGGGGAGAGACTGAAGCTTTCTTT; CDR3: CASSPPNRGETEAFF
D: -; size: few; V: TRBV11-2; J: TRBJ1-1; DNA: TGTGCCAGCAGCCCCGGACAGTTCGACACTGAAGCTTTCTTT; CDR3: CASSPGQFDTEAFF
D: TRBD1; size: -; V: TRBV27; J: TRBJ2-7; DNA: TGTGCCAGCAGTTTAGGCGCCGTTGACAGGGGTTTCTACGAGCAGTACTTC; CDR3: CASSLGAVDRGFYEQYF
D: -; size: -; V: TRBV30; J: TRBJ2-7; DNA: TGTGCCTGGAGAAAGGCAGGGGCCTACGAGCAGTACTTC; CDR3: CAWRKAGAYEQYF
D: -; size: -; V: TRBV18; J: TRBJ1-4; DNA: TGTGCCAGCTCACCGGGCGCAACTAATGAAAAACTGTTTTTT; CDR3: CASSPGATNEKLFF
D: -; size: -; V: TRBV6-6; J: TRBJ2-5; DNA: TGTGCCAGCAGTTACTTGGACAGAGAGACCCAGTACTTC; CDR3: CASSYLDRETQYF
D: -; size: -; V: TRBV10-1; J: TRBJ2-2; DNA: TGCGCCAGCAGTGAGAACTATGTGGCCGGGGAGCTGTTTTTT; CDR3: CASSENYVAGELFF
D: -; size: -; V: TRBV5-1; J: TRBJ2-7; DNA: TGCGCCAGCAGCCCAGGGCAGGGTATAACCTACGAGCAGTACTTC; CDR3: CASSPGQGITYEQYF
D: TRBD1; size: -; V: TRBV28; J: TRBJ2-7; DNA: TGTGCCAGCAGTACAACGGGGACAGGGCTCTCCTACGAGCAGTACTTC; CDR3: CASSTTGTGLSYEQYF
D: TRBD2; size: -; V: TRBV11-2; J: TRBJ2-7; DNA: TGTGCCAGCAGCTTAGTACTAGCGGGGGAGGAGCAGTACTTC; CDR3: CASSLVLAGEEQYF
D: TRBD1; size: -; V: TRBV5-4; J: TRBJ2-5; DNA: TGTGCCAGCAGCTTCAGGACAGGGCCCCAAGAGACCCAGTACTTC; CDR3: CASSFRTGPQETQYF
D: -; size: -; V: TRBV7-8; J: TRBJ1-1; DNA: TGTGCCAGCACCCGACGGGGGGCCGGGAACACTGAAGCTTTCTTT; CDR3: CASTRRGAGNTEAFF